A selection of T cell receptor beta chains follows, all from one sample in a study of cytomegalovirus exposure and HLA in healthy donors. Produced via immunoSEQ multiplex PCR; TCRdb's table is partial and in-frame only. This sample has 150,000 to 200,000 clones, with roughly 73% found just once. The specimen was PBMCs. These receptor sequences come from a woman in her 40s in good health and CMV-seropositive. CDR3s include the opening cysteine and the closing phenylalanine or tryptophan. The order of the fields is D gene, J gene, V gene, clone size, CDR3 DNA, CDR3 protein. A D gene is named only where the DNA matches it firmly. Not every row has a clone size; where given, it reads once, few, many or a size class.

>NA|TRBJ1-1|TRBV6-5|few
TGTGCCAGCAGTTACTCGCCGGGAGACACTGAAGCTTTCTTT
CASSYSPGDTEAFF
>TRBD2|TRBJ2-7|TRBV15|NA
TGTGCCACCAGCAGAGATAGGCCTAGCGGGAGGTCCCAAGGTTTCTACGAGCAGTACTTC
CATSRDRPSGRSQGFYEQYF
>TRBD1|TRBJ1-4|TRBV28|NA
TGTGCCAGCAGGCCGGACAGGGCCGCAACTAATGAAAAACTGTTTTTT
CASRPDRAATNEKLFF
>TRBD1|TRBJ2-5|TRBV10-3|NA
TGTGCCATCGGGGGGACAGGGGGGCAAGAGACCCAGTACTTC
CAIGGTGGQETQYF
>TRBD2|TRBJ2-1|TRBV7-3|NA
TGTGCCAGCAGCTTATCCCCCTCTAGCGGATCCTACAATGAGCAGTTCTTC
CASSLSPSSGSYNEQFF
>TRBD1|TRBJ1-5|TRBV5-1|NA
TGCGCCAGCAGCCCAGGACAGGTCAATCAGCCCCAGCATTTT
CASSPGQVNQPQHF
>NA|TRBJ2-2|TRBV6-1|NA
TGTGCCAGCAGTATGCGCTCCACCGGGGAGCTGTTTTTT
CASSMRSTGELFF
>TRBD1|TRBJ1-2|TRBV25-1|NA
TGTGCCAGCAGTGAATCCCCCGGGACAGCTAACTATGGCTACACCTTC
CASSESPGTANYGYTF
>TRBD1|TRBJ1-1|TRBV30|NA
TGTGCCTGGGGACAGGGGTTAATGAACACTGAAGCTTTCTTT
CAWGQGLMNTEAFF
>NA|TRBJ1-4|TRBV5-1|NA
TGCGCCAGCAGCTTAGGGGGACGGAATGAAAAACTGTTTTTT
CASSLGGRNEKLFF
>NA|TRBJ2-5|TRBV28|NA
TGTGCCAGCAGTTTAGACAGCGGGTTCAGAGAGACCCAGTACTTC
CASSLDSGFRETQYF
>NA|TRBJ2-3|TRBV10-3|NA
TGTGCCATCAGTGAGTCGGAGACTAGCACAGATACGCAGTATTTT
CAISESETSTDTQYF
>NA|TRBJ1-6|TRBV23-1|NA
TGCGCCAGCAGTCAAACAGGGTCTAATTCACCCCTCCACTTT
CASSQTGSNSPLHF
>NA|TRBJ2-5|TRBV19|few
TGTGCCAGTAGTATAGGGGGCAGTCAAGAGACCCAGTACTTC
CASSIGGSQETQYF
>NA|TRBJ2-7|TRBV2|NA
TGTGCCAGCAGCCCCGGTCCCCCCTACGAGCAGTACTTC
CASSPGPPYEQYF
>NA|TRBJ1-4|TRBV28|few
TGTGCCAGCAGTTTCCGGGGGGCAACTAATGAAAAACTGTTTTTT
CASSFRGATNEKLFF
>TRBD1|TRBJ1-5|TRBV28|NA
TGTGCCAGCAGTTTATCGAGACAGGGAGTAAATCAGCCCCAGCATTTT
CASSLSRQGVNQPQHF
>NA|TRBJ1-4|TRBV27|NA
TGTGCCAGCAGTTATACGTATAGTCTTGCAACTAATGAAAAACTGTTTTTT
CASSYTYSLATNEKLFF
>TRBD1|TRBJ1-2|TRBV29-1|NA
TGCAGCGTCCAAGGGACAGCCAGTATCTATGGCTACACCTTC
CSVQGTASIYGYTF
>TRBD1|TRBJ2-2|TRBV6-4|NA
TGTGCCAGCAGTGCGAGGGCAGGGGGCTACCTCAGGGAGCTGTTTTTT
CASSARAGGYLRELFF
>TRBD2|TRBJ2-1|TRBV30|NA
TGTGCCTGGATCCCCTCCGGCGGGAGTAAAGGTGAGCAGTTCTTC
CAWIPSGGSKGEQFF
>NA|TRBJ2-7|TRBV6-5|few
TGTGCCAGCAGTTACGGTGCGGGACCCGGCGAGCAGTACTTC
CASSYGAGPGEQYF
>NA|TRBJ1-2|TRBV7-2|NA
TGTGCCAGCAGCCCGGCGGGGGGCAGGGTCTTCTATGGCTACACCTTC
CASSPAGGRVFYGYTF
>TRBD2|TRBJ2-6|TRBV4-2|once
TGTGCCAGCAGCCAAGATCGGGGGGTAACTGGGGCCAACGTCCTGACTTTC
CASSQDRGVTGANVLTF
>NA|TRBJ2-1|TRBV9|few
TGTGCCAGCAGCGCCAACGGACTGGACAATGAGCAGTTCTTC
CASSANGLDNEQFF
>TRBD1|TRBJ2-5|TRBV6-5|NA
TGTGCCAGCAGTTCCCGACAGGGCCTACGACAAGAGACCCAGTACTTC
CASSSRQGLRQETQYF
>TRBD1|TRBJ2-1|TRBV6-4|NA
TGTGCCAGCAGCTCCGGGACAGGGGGTGTCGATGAGCAGTTCTTC
CASSSGTGGVDEQFF
>NA|TRBJ1-4|TRBV7-9|once
TGTGCCAGCAGCTCCAGGCAGGGGGAAAAACTGTTTTTT
CASSSRQGEKLFF
>TRBD2|TRBJ2-2|TRBV11-2|NA
TGTGCCAGCAGCTTAGAAGCGCTAGCGGCCACCGGGGAGCTGTTTTTT
CASSLEALAATGELFF
>NA|TRBJ2-3|TRBV6-1|NA
TGTGCCAGCAGACTAGTCTTTTTGCCCACAGATACGCAGTATTTT
CASRLVFLPTDTQYF
>NA|TRBJ2-2|TRBV28|once
TGTGCCAGCAGTTTATCGTCAACAGCGAACACCGGGGAGCTGTTTTTT
CASSLSSTANTGELFF
>TRBD2|TRBJ2-3|TRBV11-2|NA
TGTGCCAGCAGCTTATTTCGCCTAGCGGGGAATCCAGATACGCAGTATTTT
CASSLFRLAGNPDTQYF
>NA|TRBJ2-2|TRBV7-2|NA
TGTGCCAGCAGCTCCTCTGGGGGGTGGGCCGGGGAGCTGTTTTTT
CASSSSGGWAGELFF
>NA|TRBJ2-4|TRBV19|once
TGTGCCAGTAGTATAGATTTGGCCAGGGGGGACATTCAGTACTTC
CASSIDLARGDIQYF
>NA|TRBJ1-2|TRBV27|NA
TGTGCCAGCAGTTTATCGGGAGGGGGTAGAGGCTACACCTTC
CASSLSGGGRGYTF
>NA|TRBJ1-1|TRBV6-4|NA
TGTGCCAGCAGTTCCGGGACAACGAACACTGAAGCTTTCTTT
CASSSGTTNTEAFF
>NA|TRBJ2-3|TRBV9|few
TGTGCCAGCAGCGTAGGAGGGTCGCGCCTCTACACAGATACGCAGTATTTT
CASSVGGSRLYTDTQYF
>NA|TRBJ2-5|TRBV28|NA
TGTGCCAGCAGTGGACAGTCGTTCGTAGAGACCCAGTACTTC
CASSGQSFVETQYF
>NA|TRBJ1-6|TRBV4-1|NA
TGCGCCAGCAGCCAAGTGATCGGGACACACTATAATTCACCCCTCCACTTT
CASSQVIGTHYNSPLHF
>TRBD1|TRBJ1-1|TRBV18|NA
TGTGCCAGCTCACCACTCCCGCTGACAGGGATCGCCACTGAAGCTTTCTTT
CASSPLPLTGIATEAFF
>NA|TRBJ1-1|TRBV7-9|few
TGTGCCAGCAGCTTAGTATCCACTGAAGCTTTCTTT
CASSLVSTEAFF
>TRBD1|TRBJ1-2|TRBV5-6|few
TGTGCCAGCAGCCTATCCGGGACAGCTAACTATGGCTACACCTTC
CASSLSGTANYGYTF
>NA|TRBJ1-4|TRBV18|NA
TGTGCCAGCTCACCAAACAGGACCCCAACTAATGAAAAACTGTTTTTT
CASSPNRTPTNEKLFF
>TRBD1|TRBJ2-7|TRBV7-2|once
TGTGCCAGCAGCCTTACAGGGGTAGGACGGTACGAGCAGTACTTC
CASSLTGVGRYEQYF
>NA|TRBJ1-1|TRBV18|few
TGTGCCAGCTCACCCGTGGGGCTGGGGGGCACTGAAGCTTTCTTT
CASSPVGLGGTEAFF
>NA|TRBJ2-1|TRBV6-6|NA
TGTGCCAGCTTCAGGGTTCCTTTTGGCAATGAGCAGTTCTTC
CASFRVPFGNEQFF